This entry lists 16 T cell receptor beta chains sequenced from one sample in a study of cytomegalovirus exposure and HLA in healthy donors. The assay was immunoSEQ multiplex PCR, and TCRdb's table has in-frame clones only and misses some. The data hold about 73,000 clones, with approximately 95% observed a single time. Sequencing input: PBMCs. The receptors originated from a man between 18 and 35 years old in good health and CMV-seronegative.

The J gene is TRBJ1-2, the V gene TRBV11-2; perhaps TRBD1 as D (5 bases). Germline loops: CDR1 SGHAT, CDR2 FQNNGV. The CDR3 is made up of 15 amino acids. Trimming stripped 4 bases from V and 8 bases from J, with 20 bases between. The CDR3 region is CASSSSRAQGIGYTF. CDR3 in DNA: TGTGCCAGCAGCTCCTCAAGGGCCCAGGGTATCGGCTACACCTTC. The full variable domain, with the rest looked up from reference TRBV11-2 and TRBJ1-2, is EAGVAQSPRYKIIEKRQSVAFWCNPISGHATLYWYQQILGQGPKLLIQFQNNGVVDDSQLPKDRFSAERLKGVDSTLKIQPAKLEDSAVYLCASSSSRAQGIGYTFGSGTRLTVV.

The chain joins TRBV6-5 to TRBJ1-1, with unresolved D. This CDR3 is 14 amino acids long. Trimming cost V 6 bases and J 0 bases, with 11 bases left between them. CDR1 and CDR2 from the germline V gene are MNHEY and SVGAGI. In DNA form, the CDR3 reads TGTGCCAGCAGGAAGTCGAGTCTGAACACTGAAGCTTTCTTT. This translates into CASRKSSLNTEAFF.

This rearrangement joins TRBV7-3 to TRBJ2-1, with 9 bases lining up with TRBD1. The CDR3 is 15 residues long. Per germline, CDR1 SGHTA and CDR2 FQGTGA. The ends lost 5 bases at V and 5 bases at J; junction bases unmatched: 7. CDR3 DNA sequence: TGTGCCAGCAGCCCTACAGGGGGCATCGACAATGAGCAGTTCTTC. Translating gives CASSPTGGIDNEQFF.

The chain uses TRBV6-5 and TRBJ2-5; 7 bases agree with TRBD1. V shed 0 bases, J shed 5 bases, and the junction held 3 bases outside the gene matches. This CDR3 comprises 14 residues. Germline CDR1 MNHEY, CDR2 SVGAGI. The chain's CDR3 is CASSYSGGGETQYF. The CDR3, as DNA: TGTGCCAGCAGTTACTCAGGGGGCGGGGAGACCCAGTACTTC.

The J gene is TRBJ2-7, the V gene TRBV28; D might be TRBD1 (6 bases). This CDR3 spans 13 amino acids. Per the germline V gene, CDR1 is MDHEN and CDR2 is SYDVKM. Deletions cut 7 bases from V and 3 bases from J, with 13 bases between. CDR3 amino acids: CASNPDRNYEQYF. CDR3 sequence (DNA): TGTGCCAGCAACCCGGACAGAAACTACGAGCAGTACTTC. Variable domain in full (rest from reference TRBV28 and TRBJ2-7): DVKVTQSSRYLVKRTGEKVFLECVQDMDHENMFWYRQDPGLGLRLIYFSYDVKMKEKGDIPEGYSVSREKKERFSLILESASTNQTSMYLCASNPDRNYEQYFGPGTRLTVT.

The gene calls are TRBV19 and TRBJ2-2, with 7 bases lining up with TRBD1. The CDR3 runs to 16 residues. Germline V gene sequence: CDR1 LNHDA, CDR2 SQIVND (reference sequence). The V gene end was trimmed by 6 bases and the J gene end by 2 bases; junction bases not matched to a gene: 9. CDR3 DNA: TGTGCCAGTAGCTGGGGACAGAGCGCTAACACCGGGGAGCTGTTTTTT. Translated: CASSWGQSANTGELFF.

The J gene is TRBJ2-1, the V gene TRBV7-9; possibly TRBD2 for D (5 bases). Trimming shortened V by 5 bases and J by 6 bases, and 17 bases separated the two germline ends. Germline V gene lookup returns CDR1 SEHNR and CDR2 FQNEAQ (reference sequence). The CDR3 consists of 15 residues. CDR3 DNA sequence: TGTGCCAGCAGCCAGAGGGCTAACCACTTCAATGAGCAGTTCTTC. Translated, it gives CASSQRANHFNEQFF.

The chain uses TRBV7-2 and TRBJ2-3; 12 nucleotides agree with TRBD2. In germline, CDR1 is SGHTA, CDR2 FQGNSA. J gave up 2 bases and V 5 bases, and 8 bases lay outside the gene matches. The CDR3 extends over 17 amino acids. CDR3 in DNA: TGTGCCAGCAGCCAAGGGAGACTAGCGGGGGCCACAGATACGCAGTATTTT. Its translation: CASSQGRLAGATDTQYF.

This sequence joins TRBV9 and TRBJ1-2; 7 bases map to TRBD1. Losses at the gene ends were 0 bases for V and 5 bases for J; bases not matched to a gene: 7. CDR1 and CDR2 (germline): SGDLS, YYNGEE. The CDR3 runs 15 residues. This CDR3 is CASSVEGDSSYGYTF. CDR3 in DNA: TGTGCCAGCAGCGTAGAGGGGGACAGTTCTTATGGCTACACCTTC.

The chain carries TRBV19 and TRBJ1-2; 9 positions match TRBD1. This CDR3 has 14 amino acids. Trimming cost V 6 bases and J 4 bases; bases outside gene matches: 6. Germline V lookup: CDR1 LNHDA, CDR2 SQIVND (reference sequence). Here the CDR3 DNA reads TGTGCCAGTAGCTGGACAGGGGCGAGCTATGGCTACACCTTC. This codes for CASSWTGASYGYTF.

The gene calls are TRBV2 and TRBJ2-2, with D possibly being TRBD1 (7 bases). CDR1 SNHLY and CDR2 FYNNEI come from the germline V gene. Trimming removed 6 bases at V and 6 bases at J, with 14 bases between. The CDR3 is made up of 14 amino acids. For the CDR3, the DNA is TGTGCCAGCAGGGCCGACAGGGAGGCCGGGGAGCTGTTTTTT. The encoded protein is CASRADREAGELFF.

The chain carries TRBV5-6 and TRBJ1-2; TRBD1 agrees at 8 bases. This CDR3 has 14 amino acids. J lost 5 bases, V lost 4 bases, and 7 bases had no gene match. CDR1 is SGHDT, CDR2 YYEEEE, per germline. The CDR3 region has the DNA TGTGCCAGCAGCCCACCGGACAGGGATTATGGCTACACCTTC. As protein: CASSPPDRDYGYTF.

V gene TRBV30 combines with J gene TRBJ2-7; 9 positions match TRBD2. Germline V gives CDR1 GTSNPN, CDR2 SVGIG (reference sequence). J gave up 4 bases and V 0 bases, and 7 bases lay outside the gene matches. The CDR3 sequence is 15 residues long. In DNA, the CDR3 is TGTGCCTGGAGTGTACCGGCGGGGGGGCTTTACGAGCAGTACTTC. Translated: CAWSVPAGGLYEQYF.

The chain recombines TRBV5-8 with TRBJ2-5, with TRBD2 identical over 11 bases. This CDR3 is built from 17 residues. Germline-derived CDR1 and CDR2 are SGHTS and YDEGEE. The V segment lost 0 bases and the J segment 5 bases; nucleotides outside the gene matches: 9. DNA for the CDR3: TGTGCCAGCAGCTTGGCCCAACTAGCGGGGGCCTGGGAGACCCAGTACTTC. It codes for CASSLAQLAGAWETQYF.

The chain couples TRBV27 to TRBJ1-1; 8 nucleotides line up with TRBD1. CDR3 length equals 17 residues. V was pared by 7 bases and J by 5 bases, with 18 bases of the junction left unmatched. From germline, CDR1 is MNHEY and CDR2 SMNVEV (reference sequence). CDR3 residues: CASISPAGSRGPTEAFF. CDR3 DNA sequence: TGTGCCAGCATCAGCCCTGCAGGGTCCAGGGGGCCGACTGAAGCTTTCTTT.

The chain recombines TRBV27 with TRBJ2-1, with D maybe TRBD1 (8 bases). Germline V gene data show CDR1 as MNHEY and CDR2 as SMNVEV (reference sequence). V gave up 0 bases and J gave up 7 bases, with 13 bases separating them. There are 15 residues in the CDR3. CDR3 sequence (DNA): TGTGCCAGCAGTTTATCGCAACAGGGGGGGAATGAGCAGTTCTTC. Its protein is CASSLSQQGGNEQFF.